This T cell receptor (beta chain) was profiled in a study of T-cell reconstitution after alpha-beta-depleted transplantation in children. This clonotype was seen only a few times. Using unique molecular identifiers, the investigators prepared the TCRbeta library. TCRdb re-analysed the PCR reads in MiXCR, keeping a single row per CDR3 protein. The repertoire includes hundreds of thousands of distinct CDR3 sequences, around 17% of them detected once, and 1.1% sits in the top ten. The CDR3 extends over 17 amino acids. Germline loops: CDR1 SEHNR, CDR2 FQNEAQ (reference sequence). V lost 2 bases to trimming and J lost 1 base, with 15 bases between them.

The specimen was PBMCs from the stem cell graft donor, collected from the stem cell graft. This clonotype originated in a human donor who donated a stem cell graft to a child with acute myeloid leukemia. The V gene is TRBV7-9, the J gene TRBJ2-1; D may correspond to TRBD1 or TRBD2 (5 bases each). CDR3 sequence (DNA): TGTGCCAGCAGCTTACCCCGGGACGGGCAGTCCTACAATGAGCAGTTCTTC. As protein: CASSLPRDGQSYNEQFF.